This T cell receptor (beta chain) was recorded in a study of cytomegalovirus exposure and HLA in healthy donors. Trimming cost V 4 bases and J 0 bases, with 16 bases left between them. CDR1 and CDR2 from the germline V gene are MNHNS and SASEGT. The CDR3 contains 17 residues. PCR used 60 Vbeta primers and 13 Jbeta primers. Assay: immunoSEQ multiplex PCR; the TCRdb copy retains only in-frame clones and omits some. The sample lists about 100,000 clones, 65% to 85% occurring once. Sequencing used PBMCs. The source is a woman in her 70s in good health and CMV-seropositive. The chain employs TRBV6-1 and TRBJ1-5, with D possibly being TRBD1 (6 bases). CDR3 coding DNA: TGTGCCAGCAGTGCCGCGGGGGGCAGGGCTAGCAATCAGCCCCAGCATTTT. This sequence encodes CASSAAGGRASNQPQHF.